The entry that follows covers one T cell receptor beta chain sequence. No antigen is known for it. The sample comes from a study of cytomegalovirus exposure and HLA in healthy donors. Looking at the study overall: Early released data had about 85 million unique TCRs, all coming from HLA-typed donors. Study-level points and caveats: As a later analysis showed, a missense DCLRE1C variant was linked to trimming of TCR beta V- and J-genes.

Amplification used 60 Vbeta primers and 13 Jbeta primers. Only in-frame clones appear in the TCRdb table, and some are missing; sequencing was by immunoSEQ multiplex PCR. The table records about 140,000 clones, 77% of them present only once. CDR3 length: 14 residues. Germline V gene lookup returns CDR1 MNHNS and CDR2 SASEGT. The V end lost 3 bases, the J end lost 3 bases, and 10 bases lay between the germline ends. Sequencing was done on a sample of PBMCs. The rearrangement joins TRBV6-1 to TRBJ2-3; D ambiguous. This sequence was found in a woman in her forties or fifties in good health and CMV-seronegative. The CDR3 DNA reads TGTGCCAGCAGTGATGGGCTTGGGACAGATACGCAGTATTTT. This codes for CASSDGLGTDTQYF.